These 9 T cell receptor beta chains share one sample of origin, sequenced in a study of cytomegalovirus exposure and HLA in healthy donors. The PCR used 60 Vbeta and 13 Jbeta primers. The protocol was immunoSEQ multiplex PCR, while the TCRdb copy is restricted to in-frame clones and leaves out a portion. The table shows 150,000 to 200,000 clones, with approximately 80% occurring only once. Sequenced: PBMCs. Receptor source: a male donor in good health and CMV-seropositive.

DNA of the CDR3: TGTGCCAGTAGGGGGACAGGTGCTTCTACGCAGTATTTT. Encoded protein: CASRGTGASTQYF. V and J are TRBV19 and TRBJ2-3; 8 bases align to TRBD1. The CDR3 runs to 13 residues. CDR1 is LNHDA, CDR2 SQIVND, per germline (reference sequence). V lost 6 bases and J lost 8; bases outside the gene matches: 7.

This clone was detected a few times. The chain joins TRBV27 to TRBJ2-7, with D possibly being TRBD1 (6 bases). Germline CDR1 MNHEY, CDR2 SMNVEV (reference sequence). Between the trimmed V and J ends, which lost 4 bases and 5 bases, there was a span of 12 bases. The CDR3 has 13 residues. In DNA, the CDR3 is TGTGCCAGCAGTTCTGATCGACAGGACGAGCAGTACTTC. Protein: CASSSDRQDEQYF.

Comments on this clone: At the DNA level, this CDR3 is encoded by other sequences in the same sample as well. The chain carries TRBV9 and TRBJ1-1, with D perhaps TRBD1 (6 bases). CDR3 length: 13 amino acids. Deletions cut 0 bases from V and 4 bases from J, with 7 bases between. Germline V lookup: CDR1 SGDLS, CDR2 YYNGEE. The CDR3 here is CASSVGRGTEAFF. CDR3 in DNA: TGTGCCAGCAGCGTAGGCAGGGGCACTGAAGCTTTCTTT. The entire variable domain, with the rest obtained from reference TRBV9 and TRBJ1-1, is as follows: DSGVTQTPKHLITATGQRVTLRCSPRSGDLSVYWYQQSLDQGLQFLIQYYNGEERAKGNILERFSAQQFPDLHSELNLSSLELGDSALYFCASSVGRGTEAFFGQGTRLTVV.

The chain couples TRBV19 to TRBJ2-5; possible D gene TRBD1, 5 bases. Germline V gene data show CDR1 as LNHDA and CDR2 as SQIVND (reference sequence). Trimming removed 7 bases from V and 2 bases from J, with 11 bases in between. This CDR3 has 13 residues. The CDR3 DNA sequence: TGTGCCAGTAAATACGACAGTCAAGAGACCCAGTACTTC. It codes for CASKYDSQETQYF. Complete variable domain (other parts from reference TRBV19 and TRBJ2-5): DGGITQSPKYLFRKEGQNVTLSCEQNLNHDAMYWYRQDPGQGLRLIYYSQIVNDFQKGDIAEGYSVSREKKESFPLTVTSAQKNPTAFYLCASKYDSQETQYFGPGTRLLVL.

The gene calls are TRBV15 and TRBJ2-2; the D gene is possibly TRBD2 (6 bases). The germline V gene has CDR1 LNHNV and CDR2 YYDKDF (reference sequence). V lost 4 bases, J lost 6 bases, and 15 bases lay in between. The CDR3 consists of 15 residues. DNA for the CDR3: TGTGCCACCAGCAAACCATCGACTAGTTCCGGGGAGCTGTTTTTT. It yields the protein CATSKPSTSSGELFF.

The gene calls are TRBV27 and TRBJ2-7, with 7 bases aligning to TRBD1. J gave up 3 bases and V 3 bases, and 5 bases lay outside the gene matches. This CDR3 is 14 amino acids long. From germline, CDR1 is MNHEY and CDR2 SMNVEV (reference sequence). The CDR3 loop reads CASSFRDSNYEQYF. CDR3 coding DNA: TGTGCCAGCAGTTTTAGGGACAGCAACTACGAGCAGTACTTC.

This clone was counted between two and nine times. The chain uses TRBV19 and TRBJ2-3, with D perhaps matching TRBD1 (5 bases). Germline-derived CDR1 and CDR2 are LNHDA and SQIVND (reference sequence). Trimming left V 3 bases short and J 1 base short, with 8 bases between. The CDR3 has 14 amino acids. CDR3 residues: CASSIEQGTDTQYF. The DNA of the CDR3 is TGTGCCAGTAGTATTGAACAGGGCACAGATACGCAGTATTTT. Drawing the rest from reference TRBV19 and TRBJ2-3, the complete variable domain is DGGITQSPKYLFRKEGQNVTLSCEQNLNHDAMYWYRQDPGQGLRLIYYSQIVNDFQKGDIAEGYSVSREKKESFPLTVTSAQKNPTAFYLCASSIEQGTDTQYFGPGTRLTVL.

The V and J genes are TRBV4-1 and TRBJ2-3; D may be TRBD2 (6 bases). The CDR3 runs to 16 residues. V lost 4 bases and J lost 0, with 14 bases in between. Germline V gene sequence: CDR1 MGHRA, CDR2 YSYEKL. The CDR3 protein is CASSPGLITSTDTQYF. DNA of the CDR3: TGCGCCAGCAGCCCGGGACTGATCACTAGCACAGATACGCAGTATTTT.

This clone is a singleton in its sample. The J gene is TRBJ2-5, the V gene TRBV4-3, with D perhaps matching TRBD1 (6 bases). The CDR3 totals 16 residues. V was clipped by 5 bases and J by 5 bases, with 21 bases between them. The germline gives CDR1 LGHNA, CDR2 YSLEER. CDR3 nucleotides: TGCGCCAGCAGCAACTTGGCCCCAACAGGGATGGAGACCCAGTACTTC. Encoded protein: CASSNLAPTGMETQYF.